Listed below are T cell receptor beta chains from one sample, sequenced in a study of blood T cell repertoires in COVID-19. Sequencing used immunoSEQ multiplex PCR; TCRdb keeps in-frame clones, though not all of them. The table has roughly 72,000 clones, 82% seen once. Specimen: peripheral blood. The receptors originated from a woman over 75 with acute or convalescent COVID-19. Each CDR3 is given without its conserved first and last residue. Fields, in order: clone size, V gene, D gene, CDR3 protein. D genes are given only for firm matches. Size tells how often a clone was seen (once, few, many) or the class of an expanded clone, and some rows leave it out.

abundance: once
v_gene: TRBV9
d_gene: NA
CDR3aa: ASSVTGSGANVLT

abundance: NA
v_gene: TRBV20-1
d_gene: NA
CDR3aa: SARGQETQY

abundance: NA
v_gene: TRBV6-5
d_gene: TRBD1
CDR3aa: ASRPPGQGPEQY

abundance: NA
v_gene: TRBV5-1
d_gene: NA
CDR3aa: ASNLGAEETQY

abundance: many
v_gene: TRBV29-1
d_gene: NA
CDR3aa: SVARSQGTFSQY

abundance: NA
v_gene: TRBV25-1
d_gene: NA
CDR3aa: ASSELRGNTEAF

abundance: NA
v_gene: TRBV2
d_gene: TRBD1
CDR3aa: ASSPTGDYGYT

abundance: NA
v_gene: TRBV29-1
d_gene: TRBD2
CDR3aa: SVEDSGSGIPNEQF

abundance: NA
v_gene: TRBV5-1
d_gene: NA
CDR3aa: ASSLGPTSLSNQPQH

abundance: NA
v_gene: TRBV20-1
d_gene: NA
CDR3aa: KGDSYNEQF

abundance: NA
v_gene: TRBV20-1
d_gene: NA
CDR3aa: SASPRARADTQY

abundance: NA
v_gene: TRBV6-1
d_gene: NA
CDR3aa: ASSEGHPYEQY

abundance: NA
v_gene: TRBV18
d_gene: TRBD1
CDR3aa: ASSLIWDRAFSYEQY

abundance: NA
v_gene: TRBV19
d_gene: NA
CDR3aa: ASSISQMNTEAF

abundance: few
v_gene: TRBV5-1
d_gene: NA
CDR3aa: ASSLAGVDSSQPQH

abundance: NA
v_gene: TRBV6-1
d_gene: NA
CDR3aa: ASSENRKNQPQH

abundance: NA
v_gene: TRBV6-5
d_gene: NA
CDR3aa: ASNTGFRTDTQY

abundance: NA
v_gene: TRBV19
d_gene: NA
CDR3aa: ASSHYPNEQF

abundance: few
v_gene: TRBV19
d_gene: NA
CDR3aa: ASSIRPYNEQF

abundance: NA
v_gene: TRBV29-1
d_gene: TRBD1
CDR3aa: SVSGTGALGTEAF

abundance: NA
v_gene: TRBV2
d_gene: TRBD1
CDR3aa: ASDRGPRGYT

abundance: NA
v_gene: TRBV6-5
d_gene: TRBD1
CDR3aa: ASMVGTGTNEQF

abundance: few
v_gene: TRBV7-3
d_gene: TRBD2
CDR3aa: ASSLTRASGGNEQF

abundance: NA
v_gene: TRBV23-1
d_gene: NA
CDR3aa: ASSQRRISNQPQH

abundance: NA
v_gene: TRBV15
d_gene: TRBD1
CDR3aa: ATRGGDRANTGELF

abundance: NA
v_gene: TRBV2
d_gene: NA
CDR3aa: ASSEVGPGTEAF

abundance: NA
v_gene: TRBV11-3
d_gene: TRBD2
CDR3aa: ASSPGLAGGDEQF

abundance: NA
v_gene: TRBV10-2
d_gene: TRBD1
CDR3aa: ASSLVGQGAAGNTIY

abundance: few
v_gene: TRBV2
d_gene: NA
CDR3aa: ASSESSRGTQY

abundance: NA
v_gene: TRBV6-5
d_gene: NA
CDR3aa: ATATSFSYEQY

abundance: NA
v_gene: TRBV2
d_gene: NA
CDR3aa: ASSENSGGSSYNSPLH

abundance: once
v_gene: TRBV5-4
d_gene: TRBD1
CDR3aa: ASSSPWTGVMNTEAF

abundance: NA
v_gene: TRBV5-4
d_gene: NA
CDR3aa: ASRPEATYEQY

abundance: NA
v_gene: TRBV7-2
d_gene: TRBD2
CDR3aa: ASSLAGTSYEQY

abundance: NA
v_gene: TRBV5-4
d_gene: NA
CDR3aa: ASSRDTNTGELF

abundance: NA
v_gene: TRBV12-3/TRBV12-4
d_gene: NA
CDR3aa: ASSFGRNQPQH

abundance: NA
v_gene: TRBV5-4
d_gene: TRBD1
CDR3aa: ASSPGGGQGNTEAF

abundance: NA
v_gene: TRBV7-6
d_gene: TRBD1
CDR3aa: ASSPQPGQGDEQY

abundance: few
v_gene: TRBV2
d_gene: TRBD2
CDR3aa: ASSGRLAGELTDTQY

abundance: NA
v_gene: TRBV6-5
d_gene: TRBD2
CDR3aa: ASGLAGGAGELF

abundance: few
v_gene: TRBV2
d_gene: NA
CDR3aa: ASSEQGVTRNTQY

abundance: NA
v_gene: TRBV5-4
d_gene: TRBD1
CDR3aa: ASSLQGPGEKLF

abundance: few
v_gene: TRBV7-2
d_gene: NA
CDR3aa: ASSLGPGSNQPQH

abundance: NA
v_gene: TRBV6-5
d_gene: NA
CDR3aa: ASGLNYGYT

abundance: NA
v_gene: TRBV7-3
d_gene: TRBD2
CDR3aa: ASSLAGGPADTQY

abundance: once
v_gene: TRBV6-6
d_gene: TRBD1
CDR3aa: ASSDRAELTGELF

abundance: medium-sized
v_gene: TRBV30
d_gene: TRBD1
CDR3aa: AWSVGQGSEKLF

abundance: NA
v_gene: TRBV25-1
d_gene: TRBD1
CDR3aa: ASSRTGGLSYEQY

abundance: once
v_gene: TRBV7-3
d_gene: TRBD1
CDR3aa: ASSLISDRAETQY